The rows below give T cell receptor beta chains drawn from one sample of a study of CD8 T cells in Susac syndrome. TCRdb recomputed calls from the immunoSEQ multiplex PCR reads with MiXCR, one row per CDR3 protein. The sample has a few hundred thousand distinct CDR3 sequences; 93% are singletons. The material sequenced was CD4+ T cells from PBMCs. These receptors all stem from a human donor with multiple sclerosis. CDR3s leave out the opening cysteine and the closing phenylalanine or tryptophan.

v_gene	j_gene	CDR3aa
TRBV30	TRBJ2-5	AWSGGVETQY
TRBV28	TRBJ1-2	ASSQDRVYGYT
TRBV20-1	TRBJ1-1	SAVEVSTEAF
TRBV3-1	TRBJ2-1	ASSQGGGSYNEQF
TRBV29-1	TRBJ1-1	SVDRTAGTEAF
TRBV12-3/TRBV12-4	TRBJ2-5	ASSFVQGGKETQY
TRBV5-4	TRBJ2-5	ASSLSPDRGETQY
TRBV27	TRBJ1-3	ASRELGSGNTIY
TRBV5-4	TRBJ2-3	ASSPGLARSGDTQY
TRBV20-1	TRBJ1-2	SASPLFNYGYT
TRBV12-3/TRBV12-4	TRBJ2-7	ASPPPGAVDEQY
TRBV19	TRBJ1-5	ASGETQPQH
TRBV4-2	TRBJ2-1	ASSQQPAGGPSYNEQF
TRBV4-1	TRBJ2-7	ASSQVAGGSSYEQY
TRBV20-1	TRBJ1-1	SVAGGALDTEAF
TRBV2	TRBJ2-3	ASLGWGEKTDTQY
TRBV4-1	TRBJ2-4	ASSQGSGHRNIQY
TRBV5-1	TRBJ1-1	ASSSGGAYNTEAF
TRBV29-1	TRBJ1-1	SVVGGWNTEAF
TRBV3-1	TRBJ2-7	ASSQAIRGSYEQY
TRBV5-1	TRBJ1-1	ASSKTFMNTEAF
TRBV6-1	TRBJ1-5	ASSEDGGFGNQPQH
TRBV5-1	TRBJ1-2	ASSLLQGVGYGYT
TRBV3-1	TRBJ1-5	ASSQGRGRGQPQH
TRBV19	TRBJ2-5	ASSIQGLETQY
TRBV29-1	TRBJ1-1	SVDFGATEAF
TRBV11-2	TRBJ1-2	ASSLDSIGGGYT
TRBV20-1	TRBJ1-1	SASGVWNTEAF
TRBV24-1	TRBJ2-3	ATSDWGQGMSADTQY
TRBV4-1	TRBJ1-1	ASSQGGSDRGWTEAF
TRBV5-1	TRBJ2-3	ASSFGVEDTQY
TRBV5-1	TRBJ1-6	ASSLAGVNSPLH
TRBV15	TRBJ2-7	ATSRAGTGRSYEQY
TRBV6-5	TRBJ1-1	ASIGQADLKAF
TRBV28	TRBJ2-1	ASGGGRATNEQF
TRBV5-1	TRBJ2-7	ASSLFAGGTYEQY
TRBV13	TRBJ1-3	ASTIRGKSGNTIY
TRBV2	TRBJ1-1	ASSEFGILNTEAF
TRBV20-1	TRBJ2-5	SVTGESETQY
TRBV18	TRBJ2-1	ASSPPGFSYNEQF
TRBV29-1	TRBJ2-1	SVDSLHEQF
TRBV6-1	TRBJ1-5	ASNPASNQPQH
TRBV6-5	TRBJ1-5	ASSYGQGGNQPQH